Following are 7 T cell receptor beta chains from one sample sequenced in a study of blood T cells in healthy people across ages. The use of a sample-barcoded 5' primer and a J-beta primer mix characterized a second PCR of roughly 6 to 11 cycles. TCRdb re-called the 5' RACE reads with MiXCR, one entry per CDR3 protein. The sample consists of 700,000 to 800,000 distinct CDR3 sequences, roughly two fifths of them appearing once. The sequencing sample was made of blood. Source of these receptors: a woman aged 60-70 years in good health.

Only a few counts were recorded for this clonotype. This sequence joins TRBV10-3 and TRBJ2-5, with 9 positions matching TRBD1. V was clipped by 8 bases and J by 4 bases; unmatched bases: 11. Germline CDR1 ENHRY, CDR2 SYGVKD. This CDR3 has 15 amino acids. CDR3 sequence reads: CAIRSSGQGIETQYF. CDR3 sequence (DNA): TGTGCCATCCGAAGTTCGGGACAGGGTATAGAGACCCAGTACTTC.

This CDR3 is CASSLMDRSLETQYF. The CDR3 DNA reads TGTGCCAGCAGCCTGATGGACAGGTCGTTGGAGACCCAGTACTTC. The chain combines TRBV7-6 with TRBJ2-5; 7 bases fit TRBD1. Looked up from germline, CDR1 is SGHVS and CDR2 is FNYEAQ. This CDR3 region has 15 residues. The ends lost 5 bases at V and 5 bases at J; junction bases unmatched: 11.

The rearrangement uses TRBV14 and TRBJ2-1; 9 nucleotides align to TRBD2. V shed 1 base, J shed 10 bases, and the junction held 11 bases outside the gene matches. Germline V gene data show CDR1 as SGHDN and CDR2 as FVKESK. The CDR3 length is 16 residues. CDR3 sequence: CASSQAPGLALPEQFF. The CDR3 DNA reads TGTGCCAGCAGCCAAGCGCCGGGACTAGCCCTCCCAGAGCAGTTCTTC.

The rearrangement joins TRBV20-1 to TRBJ2-3; 8 nucleotides agree with TRBD1. There are 15 residues in the CDR3. Germline CDR1 is DFQATT and CDR2 is SNEGSKA (reference sequence). The V gene end was trimmed by 2 bases and the J gene end by 4 bases; junction bases not matched to a gene: 8. Here the CDR3 DNA reads TGCAGTGCTAGACTCTCGACAGGGGCAGCAGATACGCAGTATTTT. Its translation: CSARLSTGAADTQYF.

This clonotype was counted only a few times. The chain is built from TRBV20-1 and TRBJ1-2; TRBD1 matches 9 bases. The CDR3 totals 17 residues. J lost 6 bases, V lost 4 bases, and 18 bases had no gene match. Germline assignment: CDR1 DFQATT and CDR2 SNEGSKA (reference sequence). The CDR3 DNA is TGCAGTGCTACCGGCGCCGGGACAGGGACTAACGTGGATGGCTACACCTTC. It specifies CSATGAGTGTNVDGYTF.

V and J are TRBV12-3 or TRBV12-4 and TRBJ2-5; a weak D match, TRBD1 (6 bases). The V end was cut by 6 bases, the J end by 2 bases, with 19 bases between. The CDR3 is 16 residues long. The CDR3 reads CASRFEGRGPQETQYF. The CDR3 DNA follows: TGTGCCAGCAGATTTGAAGGCAGGGGACCACAAGAGACCCAGTACTTC.

This clonotype was found a few times. The V gene is TRBV29-1, the J gene TRBJ2-1; D is possibly TRBD2 (6 bases). The CDR3 has 14 residues. Germline V gene data show CDR1 as SQVTM and CDR2 as ANQGSEA. Trimming removed 7 bases from V and 8 bases from J, with 21 bases in between. The CDR3 region is CSAEALASTDEQFF. The CDR3 nucleotides are TGCAGCGCCGAGGCGCTAGCGAGTACCGATGAGCAGTTCTTC.